This T cell receptor beta chain was obtained from a study of T cell repertoires in ileal Crohn's disease. The overall study: Every patient was operated on for stricturing (roughly 61%) or penetrating (approximately 40%) complications. The MI sample came from the proximal margin of the surgical specimen. TCRB immunosequencing input was roughly 500 nanograms of biopsy DNA per sample.

Sample time point: proximal margin of the surgical specimen (macroscopically non-inflamed). Germline lookup yields CDR1 SNHLY and CDR2 FYNNEI. V was trimmed by 7 bases and J by 2 bases, leaving 14 bases between them. The CDR3 sequence is 14 residues long. The repertoire was sequenced with immunoSEQ multiplex PCR; TCRdb's copy has only in-frame clones and lacks some. The table lists approximately 4,500 clones, roughly 72% of them singletons. Findings and caveats of the study: Clonal expansions were more frequent in active smokers than non-smokers at surgery.

A single count supports this clone. Its specificity is not known. The sequenced sample consisted of ileal tissue. The chain is built from TRBV2 and TRBJ2-5; D is unclear. This sequence was found in an adult with Crohn's disease. CDR3 protein: CASTWTHLQETQYF. The CDR3 nucleotides are TGTGCCAGCACTTGGACCCACCTACAAGAGACCCAGTACTTC.